This entry lists 17 T cell receptor beta chains sequenced from one sample in a study of CD8 T cells in ankylosing spondylitis. TCRdb re-called the 5' RACE reads with MiXCR, one entry per CDR3 protein. The data hold around 340,000 distinct CDR3 sequences, with 14% to 15% observed a single time. The sequenced sample was blood, either unsorted or a sorted T cell fraction (not recorded which). All receptors come from a male donor with ankylosing spondylitis or in good health (not recorded which).

The J gene is TRBJ2-4, the V gene TRBV4-1; no firm D call. Germline values: CDR1 MGHRA, CDR2 YSYEKL. V was shortened by 1 base and J by 5 bases, with 6 bases between the two germline ends. The CDR3 is 13 residues long. Here the CDR3 DNA reads TGCGCCAGCAGCCAAGGCGCAGAAAACATTCAGTACTTC. Translation: CASSQGAENIQYF.

V and J are TRBV5-1 and TRBJ2-5; a possible D gene is TRBD2 (5 bases). CDR1 SGHRS and CDR2 YFSETQ come from the germline V gene. The germline V and J ends were trimmed by 4 bases and 5 bases, with 15 bases remaining between them. The CDR3 covers 14 residues. The chain's CDR3 is CASSTGVNRETQYF. The CDR3 DNA reads TGCGCCAGCAGCACCGGGGTTAATAGGGAGACCCAGTACTTC.

The chain couples TRBV20-1 to TRBJ2-5; D gene uncertain. The CDR3 covers 13 residues. Trimming left V 3 bases short and J 3 bases short, with 11 bases between. In germline, CDR1 is DFQATT, CDR2 SNEGSKA (reference sequence). The DNA for the CDR3 is TGCAGTGCTAGGTCGGTAGCCAAAGAGACCCAGTACTTC. Translated, it gives CSARSVAKETQYF.

This clonotype was recorded a few times. The chain employs TRBV30 and TRBJ2-2, with D hard to call. V was trimmed by 1 base and J by 4 bases, leaving 4 bases between them. Germline CDR1 GTSNPN, CDR2 SVGIG (reference sequence). The CDR3 loop spans 12 amino acids. This CDR3 is CAWSAATGELFF. In DNA, the CDR3 is TGTGCCTGGAGTGCGGCCACCGGGGAGCTGTTTTTT.

This clonotype has only a few counts. This chain links TRBV3-1 with TRBJ2-7, with 7 bases identical to TRBD2. Germline-derived CDR1 and CDR2 are LGHDT and YNNKEL (reference sequence). The junction had 16 bases not matched to a gene; V was cut back by 0 bases and J by 5 bases. The CDR3 totals 18 residues. The CDR3 sequence is CASSQDIVGGSSPHEQYF. CDR3 coding DNA: TGTGCCAGCAGCCAAGATATCGTCGGGGGGAGCAGTCCTCACGAGCAGTACTTC.

This clonotype was seen only a few times. This rearrangement joins TRBV10-3 to TRBJ1-5; a possible D gene is TRBD1 (6 bases). The germline CDR1 and CDR2 sequences are ENHRY and SYGVKD. There are 15 residues in the CDR3. Deletions cut 5 bases from V and 7 bases from J, with 18 bases between. The CDR3 region has the DNA TGTGCCATCAGTCCCAACGAGGGGGGAGTGCAGCCCCAGCATTTT. Encoded protein: CAISPNEGGVQPQHF.

The chain employs TRBV6-1 and TRBJ2-7, with a weak D call TRBD1 (6 bases). Germline V lookup: CDR1 MNHNS, CDR2 SASEGT. V gave up 10 bases and J gave up 0 bases, with 19 bases separating them. This CDR3 contains 15 residues. The CDR3 DNA follows: TGTGCCACCAAGGGGGATTTAGCCGACTCCTACGAGCAGTACTTC. Protein: CATKGDLADSYEQYF.

A few counts support this clonotype. The chain uses TRBV29-1 and TRBJ2-3; D perhaps matches TRBD1 (5 bases). Germline lookup yields CDR1 SQVTM and CDR2 ANQGSEA. This CDR3 contains 13 residues. V dropped 3 bases and J dropped 1 base, with 8 bases sitting between them. CDR3 bases: TGCAGCGTTGACAGGGTTGGCACAGATACGCAGTATTTT. It specifies CSVDRVGTDTQYF.

This clonotype was observed a few times. J is TRBJ2-5 and V is TRBV7-9, with D unresolved. The V gene's germline CDR1 is SEHNR and CDR2 FQNEAQ (reference sequence). The CDR3 contains 15 residues. Trimming cost V 1 base and J 1 base, with 10 bases left between them. The CDR3 protein is CASSLEGQAQETQYF. CDR3 DNA sequence: TGTGCCAGCAGCTTAGAAGGGCAGGCCCAAGAGACCCAGTACTTC.

In its sample, this clonotype was seen once. V gene TRBV12-5 combines with J gene TRBJ2-3; the match to TRBD2 covers 14 bases. This CDR3 has 20 residues. V lost 2 bases and J lost 0; bases outside the gene matches: 10. Germline V gives CDR1 LGHNT, CDR2 FRNRAP. The CDR3 DNA is TGTGCTAGTGGTTTGACCTCCGGGACTAGCGGGGGTAGGAGCACAGATACGCAGTATTTT. It yields the protein CASGLTSGTSGGRSTDTQYF. Looking up the rest from reference TRBV12-5 and TRBJ2-3 gives the full variable domain: DARVTQTPRHKVTEMGQEVTMRCQPILGHNTVFWYRQTMMQGLELLAYFRNRAPLDDSGMPKDRFSAEMPDATLATLKIQPSEPRDSAVYFCASGLTSGTSGGRSTDTQYFGPGTRLTVL.

The rearrangement uses TRBV5-1 and TRBJ1-6; TRBD1 might be the D (5 bases). V lost 5 bases and J 8 bases, leaving 14 bases between the germline ends. The CDR3 is made up of 14 amino acids. From germline, CDR1 is SGHRS and CDR2 YFSETQ. The CDR3 reads CASSRGVTDSPLHF. The CDR3 bases are TGCGCCAGCAGTCGAGGGGTCACCGATTCACCCCTCCACTTT.

The chain employs TRBV3-1 and TRBJ1-1; D gene uncertain. V was pared by 4 bases and J by 9 bases, with 18 bases between. The CDR3 runs to 14 residues. The germline CDR1 and CDR2 sequences are LGHDT and YNNKEL (reference sequence). The CDR3 protein is CASSLSNWAGKAFF. The CDR3 region has the DNA TGTGCCAGCAGCCTCTCAAACTGGGCAGGAAAAGCTTTCTTT.

Ten or more counts support this clonotype. This rearrangement joins TRBV12-3 or TRBV12-4 to TRBJ1-5; 7 bases match TRBD1. This CDR3 is built from 14 residues. The ends lost 5 bases at V and 6 bases at J; junction bases unmatched: 7. The DNA of the CDR3 is TGTGCCAGCAGTCCCCGACAGGGCCCTCAGCCCCAGCATTTT. Protein sequence: CASSPRQGPQPQHF.

This clonotype was found a few times. This rearrangement joins TRBV19 to TRBJ2-2; D possibly corresponds to TRBD1 (6 bases). Deletions cut 5 bases from V and 0 bases from J, with 10 bases between. CDR1 is LNHDA and CDR2 is SQIVND in the germline V gene (reference sequence). This CDR3 has 15 residues. The CDR3, as DNA: TGTGCCAGTAGTTCCACAGGGACGAACACCGGGGAGCTGTTTTTT. Translated: CASSSTGTNTGELFF.

This clonotype came up a few times. This sequence joins TRBV18 and TRBJ2-5; D gene ambiguous. CDR3 length: 13 residues. Germline CDR1 and CDR2: KGHSH and LQKENI. Trimming shortened V by 5 bases and J by 2 bases, and 9 bases separated the two germline ends. DNA for the CDR3: TGTGCCAGCTCAGCCCTTCTTCAAGAGACCCAGTACTTC. Protein product: CASSALLQETQYF.

This clonotype was picked up a small number of times. The DNA of the CDR3 is TGCGCCAGCAGCCAGCCGGGACAGCTTTACGAGCAGTACTTC. Translating it yields CASSQPGQLYEQYF. The chain uses TRBV4-1 and TRBJ2-7; 7 bases are shared with TRBD1. In germline, CDR1 is MGHRA, CDR2 YSYEKL. The V and J ends lost 3 bases and 4 bases, in that order; junction bases with no gene match: 6. The CDR3 loop spans 14 amino acids.

This clonotype has more than one count but fewer than ten. The chain employs TRBV12-3 or TRBV12-4 and TRBJ2-5, with 10 bases identical to TRBD1. CDR3 length equals 15 residues. Trimming cost V 6 bases and J 3 bases; bases outside gene matches: 7. CDR3 in amino acids: CASSHTGTGEETQYF. CDR3 nucleotide sequence: TGTGCCAGCAGCCATACCGGGACAGGGGAAGAGACCCAGTACTTC.